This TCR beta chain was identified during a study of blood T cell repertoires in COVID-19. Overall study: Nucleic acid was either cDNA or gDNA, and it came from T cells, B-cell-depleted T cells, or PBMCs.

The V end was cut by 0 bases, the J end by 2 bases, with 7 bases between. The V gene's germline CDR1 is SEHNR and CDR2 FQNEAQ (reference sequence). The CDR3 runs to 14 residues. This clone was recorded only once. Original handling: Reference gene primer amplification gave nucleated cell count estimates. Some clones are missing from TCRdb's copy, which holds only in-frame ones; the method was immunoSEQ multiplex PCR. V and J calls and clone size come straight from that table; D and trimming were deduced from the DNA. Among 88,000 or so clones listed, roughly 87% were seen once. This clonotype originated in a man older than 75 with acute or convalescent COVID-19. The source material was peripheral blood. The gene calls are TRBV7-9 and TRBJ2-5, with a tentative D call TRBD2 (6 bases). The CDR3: CASSLAGGQETQYF. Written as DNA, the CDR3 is TGTGCCAGCAGCTTAGCGGGGGGACAAGAGACCCAGTACTTC. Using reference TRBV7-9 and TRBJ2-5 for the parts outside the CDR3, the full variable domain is DTGVSQNPRHKITKRGQNVTFRCDPISEHNRLYWYRQTLGQGPEFLTYFQNEAQLEKSRLLSDRFSAERPKGSFSTLEIQRTEQGDSAMYLCASSLAGGQETQYFGPGTRLLVL.